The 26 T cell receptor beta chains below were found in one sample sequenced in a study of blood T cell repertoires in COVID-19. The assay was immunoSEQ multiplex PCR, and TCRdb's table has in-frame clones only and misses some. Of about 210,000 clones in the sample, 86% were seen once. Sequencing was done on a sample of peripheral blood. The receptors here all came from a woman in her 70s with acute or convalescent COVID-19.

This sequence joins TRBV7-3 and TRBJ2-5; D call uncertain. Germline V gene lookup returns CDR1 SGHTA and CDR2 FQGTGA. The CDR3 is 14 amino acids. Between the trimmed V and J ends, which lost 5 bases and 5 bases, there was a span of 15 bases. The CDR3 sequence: CASSAETYGETQYF. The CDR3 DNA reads TGTGCCAGCAGCGCCGAGACTTATGGGGAGACCCAGTACTTC.

CDR3 protein: CASSRGRGTEAFF. As DNA, the CDR3 is TGTGCCAGCAGTAGGGGCAGAGGCACTGAAGCTTTCTTT. The chain employs TRBV6-5 and TRBJ1-1; maybe TRBD1 (5 bases). The CDR3 contains 13 residues. The germline V gene has CDR1 MNHEY and CDR2 SVGAGI. The V end was cut by 5 bases, the J end by 4 bases, with 11 bases between.

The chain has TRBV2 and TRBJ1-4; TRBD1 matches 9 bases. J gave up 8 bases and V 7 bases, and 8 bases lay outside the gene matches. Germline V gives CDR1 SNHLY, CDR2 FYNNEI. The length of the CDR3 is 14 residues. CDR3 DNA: TGTGCCAGCATCCCGGACAGGGGAGGGGAAAAACTGTTTTTT. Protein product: CASIPDRGGEKLFF.

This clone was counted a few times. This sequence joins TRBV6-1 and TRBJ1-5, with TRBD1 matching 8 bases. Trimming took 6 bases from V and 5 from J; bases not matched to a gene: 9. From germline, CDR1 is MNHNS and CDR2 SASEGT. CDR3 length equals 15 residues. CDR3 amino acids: CASREGQGAHQPQHF. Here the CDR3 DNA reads TGTGCCAGCAGGGAGGGGCAGGGGGCTCATCAGCCCCAGCATTTT.

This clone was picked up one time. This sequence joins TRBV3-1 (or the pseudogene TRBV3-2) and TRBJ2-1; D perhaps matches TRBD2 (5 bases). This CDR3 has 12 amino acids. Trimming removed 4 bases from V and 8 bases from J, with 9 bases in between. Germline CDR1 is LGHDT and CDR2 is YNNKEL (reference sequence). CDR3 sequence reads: CASSRRAYEQFF. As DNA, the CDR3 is TGTGCCAGCAGCCGGCGGGCATATGAGCAGTTCTTC.

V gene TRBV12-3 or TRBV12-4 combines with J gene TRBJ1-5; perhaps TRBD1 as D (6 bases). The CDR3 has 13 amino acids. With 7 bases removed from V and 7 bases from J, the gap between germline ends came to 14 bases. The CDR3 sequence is CASMHRVSQPQHF. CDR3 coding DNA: TGTGCCAGCATGCACAGGGTTAGCCAGCCCCAGCATTTT.

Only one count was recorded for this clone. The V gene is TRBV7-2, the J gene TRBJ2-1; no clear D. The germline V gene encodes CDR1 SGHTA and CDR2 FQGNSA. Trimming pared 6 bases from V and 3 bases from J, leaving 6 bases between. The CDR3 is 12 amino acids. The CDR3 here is CASRSSYNEQFF. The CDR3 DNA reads TGTGCCAGCAGAAGTAGCTACAATGAGCAGTTCTTC.

CDR3 DNA: TGTGCCAGCAGCCAGGGGTCAGGGGGCTACACCTTC. Amino acids: CASSQGSGGYTF. The V gene is TRBV7-8, the J gene TRBJ1-2; D might be TRBD1 (6 bases). Trimming took off 5 bases at V and 8 bases at J, with 12 bases between the two ends. The germline V gene has CDR1 SGHVS and CDR2 FQNEAQ. The CDR3 loop spans 12 amino acids.

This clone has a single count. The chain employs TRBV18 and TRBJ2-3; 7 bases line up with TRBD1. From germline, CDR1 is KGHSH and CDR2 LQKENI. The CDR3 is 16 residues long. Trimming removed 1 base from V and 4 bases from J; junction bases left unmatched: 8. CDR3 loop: CASSPLRGRLADTQYF. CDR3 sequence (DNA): TGTGCCAGCTCACCACTAAGGGGGCGGCTTGCAGATACGCAGTATTTT.

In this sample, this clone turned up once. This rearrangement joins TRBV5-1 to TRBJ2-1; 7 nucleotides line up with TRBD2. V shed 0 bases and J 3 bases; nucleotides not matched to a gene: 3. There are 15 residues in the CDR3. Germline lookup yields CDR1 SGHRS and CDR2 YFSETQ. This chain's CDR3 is CASSLVGGFYNEQFF. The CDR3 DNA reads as TGCGCCAGCAGCTTGGTGGGAGGGTTCTACAATGAGCAGTTCTTC. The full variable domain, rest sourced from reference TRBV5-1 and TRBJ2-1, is KAGVTQTPRYLIKTRGQQVTLSCSPISGHRSVSWYQQTPGQGLQFLFEYFSETQRNKGNFPGRFSGRQFSNSRSEMNVSTLELGDSALYLCASSLVGGFYNEQFFGPGTRLTVL.

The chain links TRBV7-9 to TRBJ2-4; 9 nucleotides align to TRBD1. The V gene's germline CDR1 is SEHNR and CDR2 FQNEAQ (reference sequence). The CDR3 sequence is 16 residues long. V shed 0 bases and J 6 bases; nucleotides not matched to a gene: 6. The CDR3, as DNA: TGTGCCAGCAGCTTAGCGCGGACAGGGGTCGTAAACATTCAGTACTTC. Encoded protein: CASSLARTGVVNIQYF. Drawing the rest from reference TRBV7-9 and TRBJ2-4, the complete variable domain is DTGVSQNPRHKITKRGQNVTFRCDPISEHNRLYWYRQTLGQGPEFLTYFQNEAQLEKSRLLSDRFSAERPKGSFSTLEIQRTEQGDSAMYLCASSLARTGVVNIQYFGAGTRLSVL.

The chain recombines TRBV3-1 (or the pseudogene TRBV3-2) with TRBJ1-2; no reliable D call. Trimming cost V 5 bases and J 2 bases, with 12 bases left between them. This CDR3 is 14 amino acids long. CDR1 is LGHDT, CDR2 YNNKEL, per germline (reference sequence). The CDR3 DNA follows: TGTGCCAGCAGCACCCGAGACGGGAACTATGGCTACACCTTC. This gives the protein CASSTRDGNYGYTF.

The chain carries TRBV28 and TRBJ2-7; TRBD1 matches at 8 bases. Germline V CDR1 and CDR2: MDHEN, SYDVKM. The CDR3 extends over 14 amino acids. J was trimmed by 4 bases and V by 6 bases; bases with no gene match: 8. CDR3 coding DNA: TGTGCCAGCAGCCCACCCCGGACAGGGTACGAGCAGTACTTC. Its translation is CASSPPRTGYEQYF.

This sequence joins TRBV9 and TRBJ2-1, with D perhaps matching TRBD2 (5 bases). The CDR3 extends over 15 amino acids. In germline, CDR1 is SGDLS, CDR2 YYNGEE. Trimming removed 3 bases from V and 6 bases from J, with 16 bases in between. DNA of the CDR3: TGTGCCAGCAGCGGCAGACTAACTGCGGGCAATGAGCAGTTCTTC. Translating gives CASSGRLTAGNEQFF. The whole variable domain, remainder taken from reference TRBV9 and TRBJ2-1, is DSGVTQTPKHLITATGQRVTLRCSPRSGDLSVYWYQQSLDQGLQFLIQYYNGEERAKGNILERFSAQQFPDLHSELNLSSLELGDSALYFCASSGRLTAGNEQFFGPGTRLTVL.

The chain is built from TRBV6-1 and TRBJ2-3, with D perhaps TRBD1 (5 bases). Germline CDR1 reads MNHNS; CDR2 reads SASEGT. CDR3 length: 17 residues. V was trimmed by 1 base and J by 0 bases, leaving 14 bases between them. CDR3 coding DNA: TGTGCCAGCAGTGAAGGCAGGGCCTCCCGGAGCACAGATACGCAGTATTTT. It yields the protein CASSEGRASRSTDTQYF.

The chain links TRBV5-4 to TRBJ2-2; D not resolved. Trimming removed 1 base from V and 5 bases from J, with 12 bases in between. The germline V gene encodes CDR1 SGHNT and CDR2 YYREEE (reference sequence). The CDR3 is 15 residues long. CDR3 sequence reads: CASSLTYEVTGELFF. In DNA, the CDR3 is TGTGCCAGCAGCTTGACCTATGAGGTGACCGGGGAGCTGTTTTTT.

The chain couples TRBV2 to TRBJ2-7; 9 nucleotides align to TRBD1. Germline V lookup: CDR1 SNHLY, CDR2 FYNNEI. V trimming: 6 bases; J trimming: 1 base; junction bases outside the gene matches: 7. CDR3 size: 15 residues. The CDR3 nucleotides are TGTGCCAGCAGACCCGCCGGGACAGGGTCCTACGAGCAGTACTTC. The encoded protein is CASRPAGTGSYEQYF.

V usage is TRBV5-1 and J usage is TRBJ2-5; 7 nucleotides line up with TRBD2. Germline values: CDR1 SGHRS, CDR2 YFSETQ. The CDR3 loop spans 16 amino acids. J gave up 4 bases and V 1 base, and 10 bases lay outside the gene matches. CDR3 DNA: TGCGCCAGCAGCTTGTCCCCTAGCGGAGTGGGAGAGACCCAGTACTTC. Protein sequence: CASSLSPSGVGETQYF.

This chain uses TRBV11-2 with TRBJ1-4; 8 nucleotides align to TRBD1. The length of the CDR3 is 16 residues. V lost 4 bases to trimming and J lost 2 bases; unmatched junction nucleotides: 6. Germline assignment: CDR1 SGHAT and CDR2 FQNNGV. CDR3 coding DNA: TGTGCCAGCAGCTGGCCCCCAGGGGGCACTAATGAAAAACTGTTTTTT. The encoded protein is CASSWPPGGTNEKLFF.

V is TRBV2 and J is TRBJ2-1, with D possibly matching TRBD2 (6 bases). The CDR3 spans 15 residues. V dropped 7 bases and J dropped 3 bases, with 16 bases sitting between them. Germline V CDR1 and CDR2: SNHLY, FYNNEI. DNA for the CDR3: TGTGCCAGCACCCGGAGACTAGGTTTCTACAATGAGCAGTTCTTC. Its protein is CASTRRLGFYNEQFF.

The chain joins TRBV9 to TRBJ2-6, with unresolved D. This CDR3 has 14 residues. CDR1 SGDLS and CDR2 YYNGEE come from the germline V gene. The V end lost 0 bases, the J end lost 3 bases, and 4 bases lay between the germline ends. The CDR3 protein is CASSVDGGANVLTF. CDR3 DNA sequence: TGTGCCAGCAGCGTAGACGGTGGGGCCAACGTCCTGACTTTC.

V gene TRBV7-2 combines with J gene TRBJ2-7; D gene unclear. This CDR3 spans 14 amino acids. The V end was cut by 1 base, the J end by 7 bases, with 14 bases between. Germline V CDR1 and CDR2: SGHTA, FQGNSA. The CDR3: CASSLVGRLREQYF. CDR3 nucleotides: TGTGCCAGCAGCTTAGTAGGCCGCCTGCGGGAGCAGTACTTC.

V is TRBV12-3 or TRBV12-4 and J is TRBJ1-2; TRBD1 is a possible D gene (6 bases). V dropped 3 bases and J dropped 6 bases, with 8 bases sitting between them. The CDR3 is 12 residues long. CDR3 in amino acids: CASSFGQNGYTF. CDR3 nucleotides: TGTGCCAGCAGTTTCGGACAGAATGGCTACACCTTC.

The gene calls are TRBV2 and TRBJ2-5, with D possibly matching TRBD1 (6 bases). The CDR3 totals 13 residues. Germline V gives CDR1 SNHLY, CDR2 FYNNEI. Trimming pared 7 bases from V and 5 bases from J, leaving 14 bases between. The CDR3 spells CASIRDTGETQYF. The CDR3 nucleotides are TGTGCCAGCATCCGGGACACCGGGGAGACCCAGTACTTC.

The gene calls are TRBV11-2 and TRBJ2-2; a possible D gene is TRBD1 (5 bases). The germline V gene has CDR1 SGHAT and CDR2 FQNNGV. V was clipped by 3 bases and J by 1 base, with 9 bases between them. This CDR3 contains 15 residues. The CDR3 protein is CASSLQTVNTGELFF. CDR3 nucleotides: TGTGCCAGCAGCTTGCAGACAGTGAACACCGGGGAGCTGTTTTTT.

The CDR3 DNA reads as TGTGCTAGTGGTTTGGTACACTCTAGCGGCGGGGAGCTGTTTTTT. This codes for CASGLVHSSGGELFF. The chain uses TRBV12-5 and TRBJ2-2; TRBD2 agrees at 7 bases. With V trimmed by 0 bases and J by 7 bases, 5 bases remained unmatched. Germline CDR1 LGHNT, CDR2 FRNRAP. This CDR3 spans 15 amino acids.